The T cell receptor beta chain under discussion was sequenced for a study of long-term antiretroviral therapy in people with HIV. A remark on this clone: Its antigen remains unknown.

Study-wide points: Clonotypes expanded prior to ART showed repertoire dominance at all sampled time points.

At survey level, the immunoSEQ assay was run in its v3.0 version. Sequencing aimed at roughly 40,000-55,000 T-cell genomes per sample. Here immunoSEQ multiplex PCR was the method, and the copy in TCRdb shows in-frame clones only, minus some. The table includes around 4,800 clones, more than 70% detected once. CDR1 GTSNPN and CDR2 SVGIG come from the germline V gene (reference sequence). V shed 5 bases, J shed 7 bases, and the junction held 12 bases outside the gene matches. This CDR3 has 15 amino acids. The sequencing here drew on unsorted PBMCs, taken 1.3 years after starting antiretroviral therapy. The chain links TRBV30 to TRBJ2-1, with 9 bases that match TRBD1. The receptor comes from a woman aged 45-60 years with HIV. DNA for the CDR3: TGTGCCTGGGACCTCGGGGACAGGGTTAATAATGAGCAGTTCTTC. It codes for CAWDLGDRVNNEQFF.